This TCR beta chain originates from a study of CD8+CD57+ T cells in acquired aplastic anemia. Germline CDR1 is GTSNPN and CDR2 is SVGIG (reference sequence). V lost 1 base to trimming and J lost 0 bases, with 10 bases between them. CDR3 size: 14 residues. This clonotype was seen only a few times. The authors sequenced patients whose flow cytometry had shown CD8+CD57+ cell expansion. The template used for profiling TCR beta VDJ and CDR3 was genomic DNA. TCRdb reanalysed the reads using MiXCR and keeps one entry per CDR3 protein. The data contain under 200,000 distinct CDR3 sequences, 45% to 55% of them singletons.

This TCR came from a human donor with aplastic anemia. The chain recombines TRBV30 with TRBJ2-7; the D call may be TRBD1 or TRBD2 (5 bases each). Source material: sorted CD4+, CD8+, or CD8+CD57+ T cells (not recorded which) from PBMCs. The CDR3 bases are TGTGCCTGGAGTGAGATGGGGGACTCCTACGAGCAGTACTTC. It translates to CAWSEMGDSYEQYF. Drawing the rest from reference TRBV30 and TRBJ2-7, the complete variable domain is SQTIHQWPATLVQPVGSPLSLECTVEGTSNPNLYWYRQAAGRGLQLLFYSVGIGQISSEVPQNLSASRPQDRQFILSSKKLLLSDSGFYLCAWSEMGDSYEQYFGPGTRLTVT.